This T cell receptor (beta chain) derives from a study of T cell responses to AZD1222 COVID-19 vaccine. Study results and caveats: Every sample of the repertoires postdated the peak T cell response.

Trimming removed 5 bases from V and 7 bases from J, with 9 bases in between. Germline values: CDR1 DFQATT, CDR2 SNEGSKA (reference sequence). The CDR3 has 10 residues. Turning to this clone: The antigen remains undetermined.

The protocol was immunoSEQ multiplex PCR, while the TCRdb copy is restricted to in-frame clones and leaves out a portion. Found here are 140,000 to 150,000 clones, approximately 90% of them singletons; the top ten hold 2.8%. The source material was peripheral blood, sampled on day 0 of MenACWY control vaccination. The rearrangement joins TRBV20-1 to TRBJ2-7; D is possibly TRBD2 (5 bases). The sequence was collected from an adult in good health. The CDR3 bases are TGCAGTGCTGGCCAGCGGGAGCAGTACTTC. Its translation is CSAGQREQYF.